This is a list of T cell receptor beta chains from one sample in a study of OX40 agonist ivuxolimab in advanced cancers. The table came from immunoSEQ multiplex PCR; TCRdb's copy has only in-frame clones and leaves some out. This sample has 96,000 or so clones, with less than 85% found just once. This specimen was CD4+ or CD8+ T cells sorted from blood, taken in a trial of the OX40 agonist ivuxolimab. These receptors originate from an adult with an advanced solid tumor such as melanoma, head and neck, liver or kidney cancer. CDR3s include the opening cysteine and the closing phenylalanine or tryptophan. A D gene is named only where the DNA matches it firmly. Only part of the rows carry a size: once, few, many, or a class if the clone is expanded.

d_call,v_call,clone_size,j_call,cdr3_nt,cdr3_aa
-,TRBV6-5,-,TRBJ1-2,TGTGCCAGCACCCCCCTTGGGGGGAACTATGGCTACACCTTC,CASTPLGGNYGYTF
-,TRBV5-1,few,TRBJ2-4,TGCGCCAGCATGGGGTTTGGTGAGGACAAAAACATTCAGTACTTC,CASMGFGEDKNIQYF
TRBD1,TRBV29-1,-,TRBJ1-1,TGCAGCGTCCAGACAGGGACGAACACTGAAGCTTTCTTT,CSVQTGTNTEAFF
-,TRBV9,few,TRBJ1-1,TGTGCCAGCAGACCCGGGGAGGGAGGTACTGAAGCTTTCTTT,CASRPGEGGTEAFF
-,TRBV29-1,-,TRBJ1-1,TGCAGCGTTGTGTGGGGGCCGTTGGTGAACACTGAAGCTTTCTTT,CSVVWGPLVNTEAFF
-,TRBV7-8,-,TRBJ2-2,TGTGCCAGCAGCAACAAACAGGGAAACACCGGGGAGCTGTTTTTT,CASSNKQGNTGELFF
-,TRBV4-3,-,TRBJ1-1,TGCGCCAGCAGCCAAGATGTTCTCGTCGGGGGTAGGACTGAAGCTTTCTTT,CASSQDVLVGGRTEAFF
-,TRBV30,many,TRBJ1-5,TGTGCCTGGAGTCCGACACCAAATCAGCCCCAGCATTTT,CAWSPTPNQPQHF
-,TRBV7-9,-,TRBJ2-3,TGTGCCAGCAGCTTAATGTCTAGTTTTGGAGATACGCAGTATTTT,CASSLMSSFGDTQYF
-,TRBV18,-,TRBJ1-5,TGTGCCAGCTCCCCGGAGGGTATAGGCAATCAGCCCCAGCATTTT,CASSPEGIGNQPQHF
TRBD2,TRBV5-1,-,TRBJ2-3,TGCGCCAGCAGCTTGAGAGCTAGCGGGGCTAGCACAGATACGCAGTATTTT,CASSLRASGASTDTQYF
-,TRBV9,-,TRBJ2-7,TGTGCCAGCTCGCGACAGGTCAACAACGAGCAGTACTTC,CASSRQVNNEQYF
-,TRBV7-6,-,TRBJ2-5,TGTGCCAGCAGCTTATTGGGGGGAGGAGAGACCCAGTACTTC,CASSLLGGGETQYF
TRBD1,TRBV20-1,-,TRBJ2-7,TGCAGTGCTAGGGAAGGGGACAGGCAGTACTTC,CSAREGDRQYF
-,TRBV19,few,TRBJ1-2,TGTGCCAGTAGTAGACAGTCGAACTATGGCTACACCTTC,CASSRQSNYGYTF
-,TRBV11-2,-,TRBJ2-6,TGTGCCAGCAGCCCCTCAGTCTCTGGGGCCAACGTCCTGACTTTC,CASSPSVSGANVLTF
TRBD2,TRBV19,-,TRBJ2-3,TGTGCCAGTAGTACTCGGACTAGCGGGAGCGGTAATACGCAGTATTTT,CASSTRTSGSGNTQYF
-,TRBV2,-,TRBJ1-3,TGTGCCAGCGTCCGGGACAACTACTCTGGAAACACCATATATTTT,CASVRDNYSGNTIYF
TRBD1,TRBV6-5,few,TRBJ1-2,TGTGCCAGCAGTTCCGGGACAGCGAACTATGGCTACACCTTC,CASSSGTANYGYTF
-,TRBV5-8,-,TRBJ2-1,TGTGCCAGCAGCAAAGGGTCGGGGCCGCAGTTCTTC,CASSKGSGPQFF
-,TRBV7-8,-,TRBJ1-1,TGTGCCAGCAGCTATTTGGGGGGCCAAGCTTTCTTT,CASSYLGGQAFF
-,TRBV21-1,-,TRBJ1-2,TGTGCCAGCAGCAACTCCCTTACAGGGGCAGGCTATGGCTACACCTTC,CASSNSLTGAGYGYTF
-,TRBV5-1,-,TRBJ2-1,TGCGCCAGCAGCTTGGCCGGGATAGCGGAGGGCAATGAGCAGTTCTTC,CASSLAGIAEGNEQFF
TRBD1,TRBV7-9,-,TRBJ2-5,TGTGCCAGCAGCTTAGCGGCAGGGGGCAAAGAGACCCAGTACTTC,CASSLAAGGKETQYF
TRBD2,TRBV6-1,few,TRBJ2-7,TGTGCCAGCAGTGAATCAGCGGGATCCTACGAGCAGTACTTC,CASSESAGSYEQYF
TRBD1,TRBV5-1,-,TRBJ2-3,TGCGCCAGCAGCGAGGGACAGGGGGCCGATACGCAGTATTTT,CASSEGQGADTQYF
TRBD2,TRBV10-1,-,TRBJ2-2,TGCGCCAGCCGGACTAGCGGAGAACACGGGGAGCTGTTTTTT,CASRTSGEHGELFF
-,TRBV9,-,TRBJ2-7,TGTGCCAGCAGCGTATTCCGGGACCCCGACGAGGGGCAGTACTTC,CASSVFRDPDEGQYF
TRBD2,TRBV2,-,TRBJ2-7,TGTGCCAGCAGGGGGACTAGCGGGTTGCGGGAGCAGTACTTC,CASRGTSGLREQYF
TRBD2,TRBV10-1,-,TRBJ2-5,TGCGCCAGCAGTAACGAGCGGGAGGGCTCGGGAGAGACCCAGTACTTC,CASSNEREGSGETQYF
TRBD1,TRBV7-9,once,TRBJ2-1,TGTGCCAGCAGCTCCGGGACAGGGGACCGCAATGAGCAGTTCTTC,CASSSGTGDRNEQFF
-,TRBV6-1,-,TRBJ1-1,TGTGCCAGCAGTGATTTCACTGAAGCTTTCTTT,CASSDFTEAFF
-,TRBV18,-,TRBJ1-4,TGTGCCAGCTCCCAGATGGACAGTTTGCCAAATGAAAAACTGTTTTTT,CASSQMDSLPNEKLFF
-,TRBV5-1,-,TRBJ1-5,TGCGCCAGCAGCTTGGAAGGGGTAAGATATCAGCCCCAGCATTTT,CASSLEGVRYQPQHF
-,TRBV6-6,-,TRBJ1-6,TGTGCCAGCAGCGATGGGCAGGTCAATTCACCCCTCCACTTT,CASSDGQVNSPLHF
-,TRBV7-9,-,TRBJ2-3,TGTGCCAGCAGCTTAGCAGGGTCCACAGATACGCAGTATTTT,CASSLAGSTDTQYF
TRBD1,TRBV7-9,-,TRBJ2-2,TGTGCCAGCAGCCAATATCAGGGGGTCTCCGGGGAGCTGTTTTTT,CASSQYQGVSGELFF
TRBD1,TRBV28,once,TRBJ2-7,TGTGCCAGCAGAACAGGGGGTCTCAACGAGCAGTACTTC,CASRTGGLNEQYF
-,TRBV19,-,TRBJ2-3,TGTGCCAGTAGTATAGTAGGCCGCACAGATACGCAGTATTTT,CASSIVGRTDTQYF
TRBD1,TRBV29-1,-,TRBJ2-3,TGCAGCGTTGAAGGACAGGGTGGCGCAGATACGCAGTATTTT,CSVEGQGGADTQYF
TRBD2,TRBV30,few,TRBJ2-7,TGTGCCTGGAGTATTACTAGCGTTTACGAGCAGTACTTC,CAWSITSVYEQYF
-,TRBV5-1,many,TRBJ1-1,TGCGCCAGCAGCCTGACAGGCGGGAGCACTGAAGCTTTCTTT,CASSLTGGSTEAFF
TRBD2,TRBV7-2,medium-sized,TRBJ2-6,TGTGCCAGCAGCATCTTCCCGAGGCGGGGGGGCGGTGGGGCCAACGTCCTGACTTTC,CASSIFPRRGGGGANVLTF
TRBD2,TRBV27,-,TRBJ2-5,TGTGCCAGCAGTTTGGGACTAGCGGGAGGCGGAGAGACCCAGTACTTC,CASSLGLAGGGETQYF
-,TRBV7-9,-,TRBJ2-4,TGTGCCAGCAGCACCCCCAGGGGCTTTGCCAAAAACATTCAGTACTTC,CASSTPRGFAKNIQYF
-,TRBV21-1,once,TRBJ2-1,TGTGCCAGCAGCAAAACCCCAAGCTACAATGAGCAGTTCTTC,CASSKTPSYNEQFF